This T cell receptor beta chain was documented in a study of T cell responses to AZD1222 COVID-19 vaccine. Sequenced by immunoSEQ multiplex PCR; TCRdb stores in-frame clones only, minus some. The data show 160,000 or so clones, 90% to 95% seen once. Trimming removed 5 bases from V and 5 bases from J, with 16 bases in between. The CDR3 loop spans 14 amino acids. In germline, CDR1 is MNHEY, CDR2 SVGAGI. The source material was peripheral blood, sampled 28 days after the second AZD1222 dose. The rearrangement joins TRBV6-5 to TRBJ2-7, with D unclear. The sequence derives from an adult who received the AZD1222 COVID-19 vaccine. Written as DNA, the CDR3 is TGTGCCAGCAGTACGGCCTACCGGGCGCACGAGCAGTACTTC. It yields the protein CASSTAYRAHEQYF.